Presented here are 6 T cell receptor beta chains from one specimen sequenced in a study of identical twins. TCRdb recomputed calls from the 5' RACE reads with MiXCR, one row per CDR3 protein. The repertoire holds some 300,000 distinct CDR3 sequences, around 12% seen once, with approximately 7.5% in the top ten. The same data also went into a second study, on yellow fever vaccine responses in identical twins.

The sample taken for sequencing was CD8+ T cells sorted from blood. Source of these receptors: a young woman in good health.

The chain is built from TRBV20-1 and TRBJ2-1, with D unclear. Germline CDR1 and CDR2: DFQATT and SNEGSKA (reference sequence). Trimming removed 3 bases from V and 6 bases from J, with 15 bases in between. The CDR3 has 14 amino acids. DNA for the CDR3: TGCAGTGCTAGGGATCCGGTGATAGTCAATGAGCAGTTCTTC. The encoded protein is CSARDPVIVNEQFF.

This clonotype was observed a handful of times. The V and J genes are TRBV24-1 and TRBJ2-3; D may be TRBD1 (6 bases). The CDR3 extends over 13 amino acids. The ends were cut back, 4 bases at V and 4 bases at J, with 8 bases in the middle. Germline CDR1 and CDR2: KGHDR and SFDVKD. CDR3 in amino acids: CATSEQGADTQYF. Written as DNA, the CDR3 is TGTGCCACCAGTGAACAGGGCGCAGATACGCAGTATTTT.

V and J are TRBV2 and TRBJ2-7; D gene ambiguous. Trimming took 5 bases from V and 4 from J, leaving 3 bases between them. This CDR3 contains 10 residues. Germline V gene sequence: CDR1 SNHLY, CDR2 FYNNEI. The CDR3 here is CASSNYEQYF. The CDR3 nucleotides read TGTGCCAGCAGTAATTACGAGCAGTACTTC.

CDR3 sequence reads: CASSWGLAGSYNEQFF. CDR3 in DNA: TGTGCCAGCAGCTGGGGCCTAGCGGGCTCCTACAATGAGCAGTTCTTC. V and J are TRBV5-8 and TRBJ2-1; 8 nucleotides agree with TRBD2. This CDR3 contains 16 residues. Germline trimming cut 3 bases from V and 0 bases from J; bases unmatched to any gene: 5. Germline-derived CDR1 and CDR2 are SGHTS and YDEGEE.

This clonotype was detected only a few times. This sequence joins TRBV28 and TRBJ1-1; D not certain. In germline, CDR1 is MDHEN, CDR2 SYDVKM. The CDR3 extends over 14 amino acids. V gave up 3 bases and J gave up 5 bases, with 13 bases separating them. CDR3 sequence (DNA): TGTGCCAGCAGTTTCGGAATGCTGGAGACTGAAGCTTTCTTT. It translates to CASSFGMLETEAFF.

This clonotype was detected many times. The chain is built from TRBV12-3 or TRBV12-4 and TRBJ2-1, with 13 bases lining up with TRBD2. The ends lost 6 bases at V and 9 bases at J; junction bases unmatched: 11. CDR3 length equals 16 residues. CDR3 coding DNA: TGTGCCAGCAGGGGACCGGGACTAGCGGGATTTGTTGAGCAGTTCTTC. Amino acids: CASRGPGLAGFVEQFF.